This TCR beta chain is from a study of HIV-infected patients and healthy controls. Trimming stripped 2 bases from V and 9 bases from J, with 11 bases between. This CDR3 spans 13 amino acids. CDR1 and CDR2 from the germline V gene are LNHDA and SQIVND (reference sequence). In TCRdb, the 5' RACE reads were re-called with MiXCR into one record per CDR3 protein. This repertoire shows around 18,000 distinct CDR3 sequences, roughly 15% found once; its top ten account for roughly a quarter. This clonotype was counted at least ten times. The sequenced sample consisted of CD8+ T cells from blood. The chain links TRBV19 to TRBJ2-1, with D possibly TRBD1 on 6 matching bases. This sequence originates from a human donor in good health. The CDR3 sequence is CASSIQGWGEQFF. CDR3 in DNA: TGTGCCAGTAGTATACAGGGGTGGGGTGAGCAGTTCTTC.